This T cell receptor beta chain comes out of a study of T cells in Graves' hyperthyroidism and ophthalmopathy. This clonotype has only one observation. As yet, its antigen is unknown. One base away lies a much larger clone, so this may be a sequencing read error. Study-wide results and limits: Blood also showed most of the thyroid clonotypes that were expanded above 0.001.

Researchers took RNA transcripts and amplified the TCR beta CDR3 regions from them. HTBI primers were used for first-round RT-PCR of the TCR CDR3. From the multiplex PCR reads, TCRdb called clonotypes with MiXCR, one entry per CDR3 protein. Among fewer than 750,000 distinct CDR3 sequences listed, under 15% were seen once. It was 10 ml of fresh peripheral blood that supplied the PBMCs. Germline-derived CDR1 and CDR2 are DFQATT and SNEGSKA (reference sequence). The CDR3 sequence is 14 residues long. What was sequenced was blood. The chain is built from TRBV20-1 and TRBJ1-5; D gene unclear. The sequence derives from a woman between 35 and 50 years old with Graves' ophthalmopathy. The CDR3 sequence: CSALDKASNQRQHF. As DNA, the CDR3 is TGCAGTGCCCTCGACAAGGCGAGCAATCAGCGCCAGCATTTT.